This T cell receptor beta chain was identified in a study of technical replicates of blood from a handful of donors. V dropped 5 bases and J dropped 4; count of bases not matched to a gene: 9. The germline V gene encodes CDR1 MDHEN and CDR2 SYDVKM. This CDR3 spans 16 amino acids. Profiling relied on immunoSEQ multiplex PCR, and the TCRdb table lists in-frame clones only, not all of them. The sample consists of some 76,000 clones, approximately 94% of them appearing once. The chain recombines TRBV28 with TRBJ2-1; 9 nucleotides line up with TRBD2. The clonotype was recovered from a human donor in good health. Material for sequencing was T cells isolated from PBMCs. The CDR3 loop reads CASSHETSGNYNEQFF. DNA for the CDR3: TGTGCCAGCAGTCATGAGACTAGCGGAAATTACAATGAGCAGTTCTTC.